The entry that follows covers one T cell receptor beta chain sequence. Its target is not known. V was cut by 3 bases and J by 5 bases, with 10 bases left in between. The length of the CDR3 is 14 residues. From germline, CDR1 is SGHTA and CDR2 FQGNSA. These data belong to a study of blood T cells in healthy people across ages. Alongside a J-beta primer mix, a sample-barcoded 5' primer served in a second PCR lasting about 7 to 11 cycles. A template-switch adaptor that had 12 random nucleotides put a tag on each cDNA molecule. TCRdb itself ran the 5' RACE reads through MiXCR, one entry per CDR3 protein. The sample records 1.2 million to 1.5 million distinct CDR3 sequences, around 42% being singletons. Investigators took roughly 9.5 milliliters of peripheral blood from every donor. Study conclusions and caveats: Researchers judged that diversity estimates from one million T cells fell short of true values. The recorded TCR beta diversity per million T cells decreased in a roughly linear manner with age.

The sequencing sample was made of blood. V and J are TRBV7-2 and TRBJ1-4; D unclear. This sequence was found in a woman aged 18-29 years in good health. CDR3 loop: CASSFMFGNEKLFF. The CDR3, as DNA: TGTGCCAGCAGCTTTATGTTTGGGAATGAAAAACTGTTTTTT.